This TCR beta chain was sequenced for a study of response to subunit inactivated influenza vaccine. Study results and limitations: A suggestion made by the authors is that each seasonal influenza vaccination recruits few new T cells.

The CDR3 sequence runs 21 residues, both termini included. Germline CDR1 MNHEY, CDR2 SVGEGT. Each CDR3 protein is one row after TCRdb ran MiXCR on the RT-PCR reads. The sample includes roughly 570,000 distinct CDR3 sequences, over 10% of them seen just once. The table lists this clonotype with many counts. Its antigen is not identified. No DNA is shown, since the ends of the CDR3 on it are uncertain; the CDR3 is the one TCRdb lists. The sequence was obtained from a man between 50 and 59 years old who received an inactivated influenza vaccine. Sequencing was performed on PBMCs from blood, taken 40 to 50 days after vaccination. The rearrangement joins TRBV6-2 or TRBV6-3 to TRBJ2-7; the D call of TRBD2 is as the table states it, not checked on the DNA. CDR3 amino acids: CASSSGLAGLKGEQYFGEQYF.